This passage covers 10 T cell receptor beta chains from one sample sequenced in a study of T cell changes during pregnancy in multiple sclerosis. TCRdb keeps only in-frame clones here, not all; method: immunoSEQ multiplex PCR. The sample lists about 24,000 clones; about 92% were seen once. This specimen was CD8+ T cells from peripheral blood mononuclear cells, taken in the third trimester of pregnancy. The receptors here all came from a female donor in good health, enrolled as a control in a pregnancy study.

The chain has TRBV29-1 and TRBJ2-1; weak D call: TRBD1 (6 bases). Germline CDR1 is SQVTM and CDR2 is ANQGSEA. The ends were cut back, 6 bases at V and 5 bases at J, with 11 bases in the middle. The CDR3 consists of 12 residues. The CDR3 nucleotides are TGCAGCGTCCTGGACAGAGACAATGAGCAGTTCTTC. Translation gives CSVLDRDNEQFF.

The chain has TRBV4-2 and TRBJ2-1, with 10 bases that match TRBD2. The J segment lost 7 bases and the V segment lost 4 bases, leaving 13 bases of the junction unmatched. The CDR3 is 17 amino acids. Germline assignment: CDR1 LGHNA and CDR2 YNFKEQ. CDR3 coding DNA: TGTGCCAGCAGCCCCCGGCTAGCGGGAGTCCGACCTAATGAGCAGTTCTTC. Its translation: CASSPRLAGVRPNEQFF.

The chain carries TRBV5-1 and TRBJ2-7, with 9 bases identical to TRBD1. Germline V gives CDR1 SGHRS, CDR2 YFSETQ. The CDR3 contains 15 residues. V lost 4 bases to trimming and J lost 3 bases; unmatched junction nucleotides: 8. CDR3 DNA sequence: TGCGCCAGCAGCCACGGGACAGGGATTAACTACGAGCAGTACTTC. It translates to CASSHGTGINYEQYF.

This clone has only one observation. An end of the junction differs from the germline gene, which may be a read error. CDR3: CASSHSGTGAPGYTF. As DNA, the CDR3 is TGTGCCAGCAGTCACTCCGGGACAGGGGCGCCCGGCTACACCTTC. This chain joins TRBV6-5 and TRBJ1-2; TRBD1 agrees at 10 bases. The CDR3 runs to 15 residues. Germline-derived CDR1 and CDR2 are MNHEY and SVGAGI.

This clone was detected only a few times. This rearrangement joins TRBV6-4 to TRBJ2-2; a weak D match, TRBD2 (6 bases). CDR1 MRHNA and CDR2 SNTAGT come from the germline V gene. Trimming cost V 3 bases and J 6 bases, with 8 bases left between them. This CDR3 region has 13 residues. The CDR3 loop is CASSEGGAGELFF. The DNA for the CDR3 is TGTGCCAGCAGTGAAGGAGGGGCCGGGGAGCTGTTTTTT.

This clone was recorded only once. The V gene is TRBV11-2, the J gene TRBJ1-2; 7 bases are shared with TRBD1. Per the germline V gene, CDR1 is SGHAT and CDR2 is FQNNGV. This CDR3 has 15 amino acids. V lost 1 base and J lost 4; bases outside the gene matches: 6. CDR3 bases: TGTGCCAGCAGCTTAGTTGGGACAGACCCCTATGGCTACACCTTC. Translation gives CASSLVGTDPYGYTF.

V usage is TRBV7-8 and J usage is TRBJ2-5; TRBD2 matches at 10 bases. The CDR3 sequence is 15 residues long. Germline loops: CDR1 SGHVS, CDR2 FQNEAQ. After removal of 1 base from V and 1 base from J, the junction contained 0 bases not matched to a gene. The CDR3 loop reads CASSLVAGGQETQYF. In DNA, the CDR3 is TGTGCCAGCAGCTTAGTAGCGGGGGGCCAAGAGACCCAGTACTTC.

V usage is TRBV6-1 and J usage is TRBJ2-2; unclear D gene. V dropped 1 base and J dropped 1 base, with 7 bases sitting between them. The CDR3 has 15 residues. The germline CDR1 and CDR2 sequences are MNHNS and SASEGT. The CDR3 DNA follows: TGTGCCAGCAGTGAAGAGGCAGGGAACACCGGGGAGCTGTTTTTT. Translating gives CASSEEAGNTGELFF.

The chain couples TRBV27 to TRBJ2-7; possible D gene TRBD1, 5 bases. The CDR3 is 14 residues long. CDR1 and CDR2 from the germline V gene are MNHEY and SMNVEV (reference sequence). V lost 4 bases and J 0 bases, leaving 10 bases between the germline ends. The CDR3 DNA reads TGTGCCAGCAGTTCCCCAGGGTACTCCTACGAGCAGTACTTC. Translated, it gives CASSSPGYSYEQYF.

The chain has TRBV9 and TRBJ2-1, with 11 positions matching TRBD2. This CDR3 is 16 amino acids long. The germline V gene has CDR1 SGDLS and CDR2 YYNGEE. With 3 bases clipped from V and 3 bases from J, the junction kept 5 bases outside the gene matches. The CDR3 nucleotides are TGTGCCAGCAGCGACGGTAGCGGGAGGGTCTACAATGAGCAGTTCTTC. It yields the protein CASSDGSGRVYNEQFF.